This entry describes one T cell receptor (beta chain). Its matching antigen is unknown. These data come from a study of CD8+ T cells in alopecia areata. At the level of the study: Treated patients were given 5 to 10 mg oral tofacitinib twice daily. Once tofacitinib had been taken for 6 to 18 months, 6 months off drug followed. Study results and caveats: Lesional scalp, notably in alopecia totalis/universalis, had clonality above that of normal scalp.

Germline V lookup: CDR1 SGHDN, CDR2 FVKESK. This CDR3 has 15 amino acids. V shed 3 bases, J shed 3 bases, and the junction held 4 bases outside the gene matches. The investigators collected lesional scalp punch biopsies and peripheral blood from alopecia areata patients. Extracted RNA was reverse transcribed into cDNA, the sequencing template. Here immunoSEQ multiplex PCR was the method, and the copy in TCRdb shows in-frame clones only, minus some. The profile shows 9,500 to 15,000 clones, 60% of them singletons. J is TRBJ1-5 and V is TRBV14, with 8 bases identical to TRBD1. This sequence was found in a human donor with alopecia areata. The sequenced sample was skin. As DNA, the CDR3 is TGTGCCAGCAGCCAGCGACAGGGGAACAATCAGCCCCAGCATTTT. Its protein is CASSQRQGNNQPQHF.